These T cell receptor beta chains were read from a single sample in a study of blood T cell repertoires in COVID-19. The assay was immunoSEQ multiplex PCR, and TCRdb's table has in-frame clones only and misses some. The table lists over 90,000 clones, around nine tenths of them singletons. The specimen was peripheral blood. The receptor set was obtained from a woman in her fifties or sixties with COVID-19, enrolled during active disease. CDR3s include the opening cysteine and the closing phenylalanine or tryptophan. Each record gives: V gene, J gene, D gene, CDR3 protein, CDR3 DNA. A D gene is named only where the DNA matches it firmly.

V: TRBV15
J: TRBJ1-5
D: TRBD1
CDR3: CATSVTGGADQPQHF
DNA: TGTGCCACCAGTGTGACAGGGGGCGCGGATCAGCCCCAGCATTTT

V: TRBV19
J: TRBJ2-4
D: .
CDR3: CASRRENIQYF
DNA: TGTGCCAGTAGGCGGGAAAACATTCAGTACTTC

V: TRBV14
J: TRBJ1-5
D: .
CDR3: CASSQDLGDPQHF
DNA: TGTGCCAGCAGCCAAGATCTAGGAGATCCCCAGCATTTT

V: TRBV15
J: TRBJ1-3
D: .
CDR3: CATSRTRDVGGNTIYF
DNA: TGTGCCACCAGCAGGACCAGGGATGTGGGGGGAAACACCATATATTTT

V: TRBV5-4
J: TRBJ2-2
D: TRBD1
CDR3: CASSSMARTGATGELFF
DNA: TGTGCCAGCAGCTCCATGGCCCGGACAGGGGCCACCGGGGAGCTGTTTTTT

V: TRBV6-1
J: TRBJ1-1
D: .
CDR3: CASSERLGGSHTEAFF
DNA: TGTGCCAGCAGTGAGCGGCTGGGAGGGAGTCACACTGAAGCTTTCTTT

V: TRBV11-2
J: TRBJ1-2
D: .
CDR3: CASNPFARNYGYTF
DNA: TGTGCCAGCAACCCTTTTGCTAGGAACTATGGCTACACCTTC

V: TRBV21-1
J: TRBJ1-1
D: .
CDR3: CASSNGQGNTEAFF
DNA: TGTGCCAGCAGCAACGGACAGGGGAACACTGAAGCTTTCTTT

V: TRBV4-1
J: TRBJ1-5
D: TRBD1
CDR3: CASSRLLVQGAQPQHF
DNA: TGCGCCAGCAGCCGATTATTGGTCCAGGGGGCCCAGCCCCAGCATTTT

V: TRBV6-2/TRBV6-3
J: TRBJ1-5
D: TRBD1
CDR3: CASSYARRQGWQPQHF
DNA: TGTGCCAGCAGTTACGCCAGACGACAGGGTTGGCAGCCCCAGCATTTT

V: TRBV2
J: TRBJ2-3
D: .
CDR3: CASSEGHITDTQYF
DNA: TGTGCCAGCAGTGAAGGACATATCACAGATACGCAGTATTTT

V: TRBV5-6
J: TRBJ1-3
D: .
CDR3: CASSFNNGNTIYF
DNA: TGTGCCAGCAGCTTTAACAATGGAAACACCATATATTTT

V: TRBV7-9
J: TRBJ1-1
D: .
CDR3: CASTQGNTEAFF
DNA: TGTGCCAGTACACAGGGGAACACTGAAGCTTTCTTT

V: TRBV5-6
J: TRBJ1-2
D: .
CDR3: CASRLAGSGYTF
DNA: TGTGCCAGCAGGCTGGCAGGGTCTGGCTACACCTTC

V: TRBV28
J: TRBJ1-1
D: .
CDR3: CASSLGTELEAFF
DNA: TGTGCCAGCAGCTTAGGGACTGAACTTGAAGCTTTCTTT

V: TRBV27
J: TRBJ2-1
D: .
CDR3: CASIGAGYNEQFF
DNA: TGTGCCAGCATAGGGGCTGGCTACAATGAGCAGTTCTTC

V: TRBV19
J: TRBJ1-1
D: .
CDR3: CASSIQGMNTEAFF
DNA: TGTGCCAGTAGTATTCAGGGAATGAACACTGAAGCTTTCTTT

V: TRBV5-1
J: TRBJ2-7
D: .
CDR3: CASSLDNGVGEQYF
DNA: TGCGCCAGCAGCTTGGATAACGGGGTGGGGGAGCAGTACTTC

V: TRBV19
J: TRBJ1-3
D: .
CDR3: CASSSSSGNTIYF
DNA: TGTGCCAGTAGTTCTAGCTCTGGAAACACCATATATTTT

V: TRBV4-1
J: TRBJ1-2
D: .
CDR3: CASSQDPDRVLTLNYGYTF
DNA: TGCGCCAGCAGCCAAGATCCCGACAGAGTTCTGACTTTAAACTATGGCTACACCTTC

V: TRBV7-2
J: TRBJ2-2
D: .
CDR3: CASSLFQGGTGELFF
DNA: TGTGCCAGCAGCTTATTTCAGGGGGGAACCGGGGAGCTGTTTTTT

V: TRBV11-2
J: TRBJ1-5
D: .
CDR3: CASSVGTGGHQPQHF
DNA: TGTGCCAGCAGCGTTGGGACCGGGGGGCATCAGCCCCAGCATTTT

V: TRBV19
J: TRBJ1-4
D: TRBD1
CDR3: CASSIGRDRGEKLFF
DNA: TGTGCCAGTAGTATAGGGCGGGACAGGGGCGAAAAACTGTTTTTT

V: TRBV5-1
J: TRBJ2-3
D: .
CDR3: CASSPTGSDTQYF
DNA: TGCGCCAGCAGCCCAACAGGGTCGGATACGCAGTATTTT

V: TRBV27
J: TRBJ1-5
D: .
CDR3: CASRYRDDSNQPQHF
DNA: TGTGCCAGCAGATACAGGGACGATAGCAATCAGCCCCAGCATTTT